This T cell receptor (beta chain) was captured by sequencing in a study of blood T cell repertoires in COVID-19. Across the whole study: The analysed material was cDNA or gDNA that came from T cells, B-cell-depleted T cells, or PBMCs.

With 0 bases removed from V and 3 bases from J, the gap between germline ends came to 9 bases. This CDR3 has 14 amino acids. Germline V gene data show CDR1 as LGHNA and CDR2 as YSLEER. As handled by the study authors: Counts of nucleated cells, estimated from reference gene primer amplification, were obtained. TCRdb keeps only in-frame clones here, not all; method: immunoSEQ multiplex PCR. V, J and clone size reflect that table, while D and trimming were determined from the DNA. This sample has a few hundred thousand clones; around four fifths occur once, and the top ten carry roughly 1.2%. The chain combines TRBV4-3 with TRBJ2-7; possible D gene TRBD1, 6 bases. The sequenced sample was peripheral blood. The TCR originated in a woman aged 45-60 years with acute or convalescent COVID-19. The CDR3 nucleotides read TGCGCCAGCAGCCAAGAAAGACAGGTCTACGAGCAGTACTTC. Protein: CASSQERQVYEQYF.